The entry that follows covers one T cell receptor beta chain sequence. Its antigen remains unknown. This record belongs to a study of shared clonotypes between healthy human individuals. Study as a whole: Researchers assigned three CD4 naive, three CD4 memory, two CD8 naive and one CD8 memory plate to each donor. Findings and limits, study-wide: Sampling covered blood only; tissue repertoires likely differ.

V dropped 5 bases and J dropped 6 bases, with 16 bases sitting between them. Germline V gene sequence: CDR1 MDHEN, CDR2 SYDVKM. The CDR3 is made up of 14 amino acids. TCRdb keeps only in-frame clones here, not all; method: immunoSEQ multiplex PCR. The sample shows more than 2,000,000 clones, more than 80% of them seen only once. CD4+ cell separation produced CD45RA+ naive and CD45RA-negative memory subsets. V is TRBV28 and J is TRBJ2-5; the D gene could be TRBD1 or TRBD2 (5 bases each). This receptor was obtained from a man between 18 and 29 years old in good health. Some clones in this sample may be carry-over from other donors' samples. The specimen sequenced was naive CD4+ T cells from PBMCs. Subset specified: CD45RA+ positively selected. CDR3 sequence reads: CASSPPGAEKTQYF. CDR3 sequence (DNA): TGTGCCAGCAGTCCACCCGGGGCCGAAAAGACCCAGTACTTC. Complete variable domain (other parts from reference TRBV28 and TRBJ2-5): DVKVTQSSRYLVKRTGEKVFLECVQDMDHENMFWYRQDPGLGLRLIYFSYDVKMKEKGDIPEGYSVSREKKERFSLILESASTNQTSMYLCASSPPGAEKTQYFGPGTRLLVL.